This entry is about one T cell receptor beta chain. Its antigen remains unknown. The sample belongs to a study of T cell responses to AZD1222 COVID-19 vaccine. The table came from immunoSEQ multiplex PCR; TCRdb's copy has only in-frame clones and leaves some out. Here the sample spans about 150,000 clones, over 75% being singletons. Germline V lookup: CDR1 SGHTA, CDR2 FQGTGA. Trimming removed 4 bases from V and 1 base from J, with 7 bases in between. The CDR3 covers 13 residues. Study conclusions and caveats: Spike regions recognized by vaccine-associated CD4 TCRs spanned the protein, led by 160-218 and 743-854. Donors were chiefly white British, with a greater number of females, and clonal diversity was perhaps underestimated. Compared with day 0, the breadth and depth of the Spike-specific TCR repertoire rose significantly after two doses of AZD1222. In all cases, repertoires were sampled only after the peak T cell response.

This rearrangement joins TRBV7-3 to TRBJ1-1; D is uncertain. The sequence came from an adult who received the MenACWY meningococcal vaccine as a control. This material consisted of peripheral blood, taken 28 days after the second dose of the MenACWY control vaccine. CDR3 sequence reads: CASSSDWNTEAFF. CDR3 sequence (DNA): TGTGCCAGCAGCTCGGACTGGAACACTGAAGCTTTCTTT.